Each of the 2 T cell receptor beta chains below was sequenced from the same sample in a study of shared clonotypes between healthy human individuals. Assay: immunoSEQ multiplex PCR; the TCRdb copy retains only in-frame clones and omits some. Counted here are 450,000 to 500,000 clones, roughly 80% occurring once; the ten biggest clones make up 10% to 15%. The sample taken for sequencing was PBMCs. These receptors came from a woman in her forties in good health. Some clones in this sample may be carry-over from other donors' samples.

Points on this clone: A far larger clone differs by one base, so this is likely a read error. This rearrangement joins TRBV10-3 to TRBJ1-3, with TRBD1 identical over 8 bases. Germline loops: CDR1 ENHRY, CDR2 SYGVKD. This CDR3 is built from 15 residues. V gave up 10 bases and J gave up 0 bases; unmatched junction bases: 8. In DNA form, the CDR3 reads TGTGCCACCAGGGGGCGGCTGGACTCTGGAAACACCATATATTTT. As protein: CATRGRLDSGNTIYF.

This sequence joins TRBV9 and TRBJ2-7, with 12 bases that match TRBD2. V gave up 3 bases and J gave up 5 bases; unmatched junction bases: 3. Germline CDR1 SGDLS, CDR2 YYNGEE. The CDR3 totals 14 residues. This CDR3 is CASSARTSGNEQYF. The CDR3 DNA is TGTGCCAGCAGCGCCCGGACTAGCGGGAACGAGCAGTACTTC.